This T cell receptor beta chain is from a study of T cell responses to AZD1222 COVID-19 vaccine. On the study more broadly: Analyses pooled second doses at about 4 or about 12 weeks. Study-wide results and limits: Most donors were white British, females outnumbered males, and clonal diversity was possibly underestimated. Only after the peak T cell response were repertoires sampled.

Concerning this clone: Its cognate antigen is unknown.

Assay: immunoSEQ multiplex PCR; the TCRdb copy retains only in-frame clones and omits some. The sample lists some 90,000 clones, roughly 88% occurring once. The V gene's germline CDR1 is MDHEN and CDR2 SYDVKM. The CDR3 runs to 13 residues. Trimming pared 10 bases from V and 3 bases from J, leaving 13 bases between. The input for sequencing was peripheral blood, taken on day 0 of AZD1222 vaccination. The TCR sequence derives from an adult in good health. The chain joins TRBV28 to TRBJ1-5, with D tentatively TRBD1 (6 bases). The chain's CDR3 is CATDRDTNQPQHF. The CDR3 nucleotides are TGTGCCACCGATCGGGACACCAATCAGCCCCAGCATTTT.